These 18 T cell receptor beta chains originate from one sample sequenced in a study of neurological immune-mediated disorders. Time point described: longitudinal time-point 2. TCRdb fed the 5' RACE reads into MiXCR, producing one record per CDR3 protein. This table has tens of thousands of distinct CDR3 sequences, around a tenth appearing once. Sequencing was performed on PBMCs. Receptor source: a man aged 25-45 years in good health.

In its sample, this clonotype was seen many times. The V and J genes are TRBV28 and TRBJ2-1; 8 nucleotides line up with TRBD2. This CDR3 region has 13 residues. From germline, CDR1 is MDHEN and CDR2 SYDVKM. Germline trimming cut 5 bases from V and 8 bases from J; bases unmatched to any gene: 5. CDR3 in amino acids: CASSRPGGDEQFF. The CDR3 DNA reads as TGTGCCAGCAGTCGTCCGGGGGGGGATGAGCAGTTCTTC.

This clonotype has ten or more counts. This rearrangement joins TRBV7-9 to TRBJ1-1; D is undetermined. Germline CDR1 is SEHNR and CDR2 is FQNEAQ (reference sequence). The CDR3 consists of 14 residues. V lost 7 bases and J 5 bases, leaving 17 bases between the germline ends. CDR3 amino acids: CASILEGVGTEAFF. CDR3 nucleotides: TGTGCCAGCATCCTCGAGGGAGTTGGGACTGAAGCTTTCTTT. Looking up the rest from reference TRBV7-9 and TRBJ1-1 gives the full variable domain: DTGVSQNPRHKITKRGQNVTFRCDPISEHNRLYWYRQTLGQGPEFLTYFQNEAQLEKSRLLSDRFSAERPKGSFSTLEIQRTEQGDSAMYLCASILEGVGTEAFFGQGTRLTVV.

This clonotype was seen at least ten times. The chain combines TRBV20-1 with TRBJ2-7, with D unresolved. The CDR3 runs 10 residues. Trimming took off 5 bases at V and 6 bases at J, with 8 bases between the two ends. CDR1 and CDR2 from the germline V gene are DFQATT and SNEGSKA (reference sequence). DNA for the CDR3: TGCAGTGCTGGGTCGGCCGAGCAGTACTTC. Protein sequence: CSAGSAEQYF.

This clonotype was found a few times. The V gene is TRBV28, the J gene TRBJ1-1; 10 bases fit TRBD1. The V gene end was trimmed by 5 bases and the J gene end by 4 bases; junction bases not matched to a gene: 4. The germline gives CDR1 MDHEN, CDR2 SYDVKM. CDR3 length equals 14 residues. The CDR3, as DNA: TGTGCCAGCAGTCTGGACAGGGGGGGCACTGAAGCTTTCTTT. Its protein product is CASSLDRGGTEAFF. The whole variable domain, remainder taken from reference TRBV28 and TRBJ1-1, is DVKVTQSSRYLVKRTGEKVFLECVQDMDHENMFWYRQDPGLGLRLIYFSYDVKMKEKGDIPEGYSVSREKKERFSLILESASTNQTSMYLCASSLDRGGTEAFFGQGTRLTVV.

This clonotype was seen repeatedly, ten times or more. The chain joins TRBV9 to TRBJ2-7; the match to TRBD2 covers 7 bases. The CDR3 runs to 15 residues. V gave up 0 bases and J gave up 7 bases; unmatched junction bases: 10. Per germline, CDR1 SGDLS and CDR2 YYNGEE. In DNA form, the CDR3 reads TGTGCCAGCAGCGTAGAACCGGGAGGAGGGTGGGAGCAGTACTTC. Its translation: CASSVEPGGGWEQYF.

A word on this clonotype: This may be a read error: a much more frequent sequence differs by one nucleotide. This chain joins TRBV5-1 and TRBJ2-5; TRBD2 agrees at 12 bases. This CDR3 is 16 amino acids long. Germline lookup yields CDR1 SGHRS and CDR2 YFSETQ. V dropped 0 bases and J dropped 5; count of bases not matched to a gene: 5. The CDR3 protein is CASSLALAGGVETQYF. For the CDR3, the DNA is TGCGCCAGCAGCTTGGCCCTAGCGGGAGGGGTGGAGACCCAGTACTTC. Complete variable domain (other parts from reference TRBV5-1 and TRBJ2-5): KAGVTQTPRYLIKTRGQQVTLSCSPISGHRSVSWYQQTPGQGLQFLFEYFSETQRNKGNFPGRFSGRQFSNSRSEMNVSTLELGDSALYLCASSLALAGGVETQYFGPGTRLLVL.

In its sample, this clonotype was seen many times. The chain recombines TRBV10-3 with TRBJ2-2; 7 nucleotides line up with TRBD2. With 3 bases clipped from V and 5 bases from J, the junction kept 6 bases outside the gene matches. The CDR3 extends over 15 amino acids. Germline CDR1 ENHRY, CDR2 SYGVKD. The CDR3: CAISDLGTKTGELFF. The DNA of the CDR3 is TGTGCCATCAGTGATCTTGGGACTAAAACCGGGGAGCTGTTTTTT.

This clonotype was observed at least ten times. The rearrangement links TRBV28 to TRBJ2-5; TRBD1 aligns across 8 bases. Trimming removed 8 bases from V and 5 bases from J; junction bases left unmatched: 10. Germline V lookup: CDR1 MDHEN, CDR2 SYDVKM. The CDR3 runs 14 residues. The CDR3 coding sequence is TGTGCCAGCCGCCCGCAGGGGGCCTTGGAGACCCAGTACTTC. Its protein is CASRPQGALETQYF.

This clonotype was picked up many times. The chain couples TRBV3-1 to TRBJ2-5, with D possibly matching TRBD2 (7 bases). In germline, CDR1 is LGHDT, CDR2 YNNKEL (reference sequence). The CDR3 has 15 residues. Between the trimmed V and J ends, which lost 1 base and 5 bases, there was a span of 14 bases. The CDR3: CASSQATGREETQYF. The CDR3 nucleotides are TGTGCCAGCAGCCAAGCTACAGGGAGGGAGGAGACCCAGTACTTC.

This clonotype was recorded at least ten times. This chain links TRBV28 with TRBJ2-1, with a weak D call TRBD2 (6 bases). Germline CDR1 reads MDHEN; CDR2 reads SYDVKM. The CDR3 contains 14 residues. The germline V and J ends were trimmed by 5 bases and 8 bases, with 16 bases remaining between them. The CDR3 loop reads CASSDREPTHEQFF. In nucleotides, the CDR3 is TGTGCCAGCAGTGACCGGGAGCCCACCCATGAGCAGTTCTTC.

This clonotype has only one observation. The CDR3 nucleotides are TGCAGTGCCCTCCTAGTGCCTGAGCAGTTCTTC. Translated, it gives CSALLVPEQFF. The chain combines TRBV20-1 with TRBJ2-1; the D is unclear. CDR3 length: 11 amino acids. Trimming left V 6 bases short and J 9 bases short, with 12 bases between. Per the germline V gene, CDR1 is DFQATT and CDR2 is SNEGSKA (reference sequence).

This clonotype was detected many times. V gene TRBV28 combines with J gene TRBJ1-1, with D hard to call. Germline V gene data show CDR1 as MDHEN and CDR2 as SYDVKM. The length of the CDR3 is 11 residues. V dropped 6 bases and J dropped 1 base, with 3 bases sitting between them. Here the CDR3 DNA reads TGTGCCAGCAGGGAGAACACTGAAGCTTTCTTT. This gives the protein CASRENTEAFF.

This clonotype was recorded at least ten times. The CDR3 bases are TGTGCCAGTAGTATAGATATGGGATACGAGCAGTACTTC. It encodes CASSIDMGYEQYF. The chain links TRBV19 to TRBJ2-7; D remains ambiguous. Per the germline V gene, CDR1 is LNHDA and CDR2 is SQIVND (reference sequence). Trimming pared 0 bases from V and 4 bases from J, leaving 7 bases between. CDR3 length: 13 amino acids.

This clonotype has a count of ten or more. This chain links TRBV15 with TRBJ2-4; D gene uncertain. The germline V and J ends were trimmed by 1 base and 8 bases, with 9 bases remaining between them. The CDR3 consists of 13 residues. Germline CDR1 and CDR2: LNHNV and YYDKDF (reference sequence). The CDR3 loop is CATSRVPRDIQYF. The CDR3 bases are TGTGCCACCAGCAGAGTACCTCGGGACATTCAGTACTTC.

This clonotype was detected ten times or more. The J gene is TRBJ2-7, the V gene TRBV3-1; tentatively, D is TRBD2 (6 bases). Germline V gene sequence: CDR1 LGHDT, CDR2 YNNKEL (reference sequence). V was trimmed by 6 bases and J by 5 bases, leaving 14 bases between them. The CDR3 is made up of 13 amino acids. CDR3 in amino acids: CASSPGTDDEQYF. The DNA of the CDR3 is TGTGCCAGCAGTCCCGGGACTGACGACGAGCAGTACTTC.

This clonotype was seen at least ten times. The V gene is TRBV9, the J gene TRBJ2-1; 12 bases agree with TRBD2. The CDR3 consists of 15 residues. The germline CDR1 and CDR2 sequences are SGDLS and YYNGEE. Trimming removed 4 bases from V and 9 bases from J; junction bases left unmatched: 8. The chain's CDR3 is CASSPRLAGAGEQFF. As DNA, the CDR3 is TGTGCCAGCAGCCCAAGACTAGCGGGAGCGGGTGAGCAGTTCTTC.

In this sample, this clonotype turned up many times. The rearrangement uses TRBV6-6 and TRBJ2-3, with D possibly being TRBD1 or TRBD2 (5 bases each). V shed 5 bases and J shed 6 bases, with 24 bases lying between them. This CDR3 is built from 17 residues. CDR1 MNHNY and CDR2 SVGAGI come from the germline V gene (reference sequence). CDR3 region: CASSIGVRRTSGDTQYF. As DNA, the CDR3 is TGTGCCAGCAGTATAGGGGTCAGGAGGACCTCCGGGGATACGCAGTATTTT.

At least ten counts were recorded for this clonotype. The chain joins TRBV7-9 to TRBJ2-3; D possibly matches TRBD1 or TRBD2 (5 bases each). Trimming shortened V by 5 bases and J by 4 bases, and 19 bases separated the two germline ends. Per the germline V gene, CDR1 is SEHNR and CDR2 is FQNEAQ (reference sequence). The CDR3 length is 16 residues. The CDR3 here is CASSLSSGTAPDTQYF. DNA for the CDR3: TGTGCCAGCAGCCTCAGCTCCGGGACCGCACCAGATACGCAGTATTTT.